This T cell receptor beta chain is from a study of blood T cell repertoires in COVID-19. Looking at the study overall: Whether acute or convalescent, the COVID-19 samples came from the United States, Italy and Spain.

The CDR3 loop spans 14 amino acids. Germline loops: CDR1 MNHEY, CDR2 SMNVEV (reference sequence). V lost 6 bases, J lost 5 bases, and 9 bases stayed unmatched. Authors' data handling: Amplification of reference gene primers provided the estimated nucleated cell counts. Data came from immunoSEQ multiplex PCR; TCRdb stores just in-frame clones and leaves some out. V, J and clone size are taken as reported in that table, and D and trimming were inferred from the DNA itself. The sample shows 220,000 or so clones, around nine tenths of them seen only once. The TCR was taken from a man in his 60s with COVID-19, enrolled during active disease. The specimen sequenced was peripheral blood. The chain employs TRBV27 and TRBJ1-1; 7 bases map to TRBD1. The CDR3 protein is CASRLRGLGTEAFF. The CDR3 DNA reads TGTGCCAGCAGGTTAAGGGGGCTTGGTACTGAAGCTTTCTTT.